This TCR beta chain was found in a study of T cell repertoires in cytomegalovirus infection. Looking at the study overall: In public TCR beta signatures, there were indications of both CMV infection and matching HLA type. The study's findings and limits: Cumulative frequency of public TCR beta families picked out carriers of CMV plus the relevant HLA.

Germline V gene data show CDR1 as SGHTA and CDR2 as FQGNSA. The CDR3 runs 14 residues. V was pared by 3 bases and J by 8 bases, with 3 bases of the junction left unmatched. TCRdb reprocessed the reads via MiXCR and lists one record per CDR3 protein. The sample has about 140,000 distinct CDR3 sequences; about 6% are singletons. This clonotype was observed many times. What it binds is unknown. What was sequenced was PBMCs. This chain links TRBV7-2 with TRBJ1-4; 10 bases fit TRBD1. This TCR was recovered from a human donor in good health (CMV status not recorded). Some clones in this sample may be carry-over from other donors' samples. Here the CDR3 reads CASSLGQGHEKLFF. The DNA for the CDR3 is TGTGCCAGCAGCTTGGGACAGGGGCACGAAAAACTGTTTTTT.